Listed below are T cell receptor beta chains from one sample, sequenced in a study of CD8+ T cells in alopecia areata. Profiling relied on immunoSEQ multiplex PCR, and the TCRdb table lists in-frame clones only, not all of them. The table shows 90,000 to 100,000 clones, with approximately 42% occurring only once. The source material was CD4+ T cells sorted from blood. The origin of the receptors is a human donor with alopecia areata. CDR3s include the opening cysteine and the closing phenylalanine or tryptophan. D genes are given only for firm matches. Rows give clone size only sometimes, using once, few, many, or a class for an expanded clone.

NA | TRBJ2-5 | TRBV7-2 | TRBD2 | TGTGCCAGCAGCCCGATGCGGGGGGGCCAAGAGACCCAGTACTTC | CASSPMRGGQETQYF
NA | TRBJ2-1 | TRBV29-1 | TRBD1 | TGCAGCGTTCCCCCTAGACAGGGTTCTGGAAATGAGCAGTTCTTC | CSVPPRQGSGNEQFF
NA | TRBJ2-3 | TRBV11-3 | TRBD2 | TGTGCCAGCAGCTCCCCCCGACTAGCGGGGGCCTCGGGCACAGATACGCAGTATTTT | CASSSPRLAGASGTDTQYF
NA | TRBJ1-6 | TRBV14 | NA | TGTGCCAGCAGCCAAGAGGGAACCGGATTCTATAATTCACCCCTCCACTTT | CASSQEGTGFYNSPLHF
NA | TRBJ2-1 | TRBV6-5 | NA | TGTCTGGGCAGGGTCGTACATGAGCAGTTCTTC | CLGRVVHEQFF
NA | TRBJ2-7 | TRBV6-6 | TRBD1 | TGTGCCAGCAGCTGGGACAGGGTTTCCGAGCAGTACTTC | CASSWDRVSEQYF
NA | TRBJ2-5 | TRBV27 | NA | TGTGCCAGCAGTAAGACCAAACCCCGACAAGAGACCCAGTACTTC | CASSKTKPRQETQYF
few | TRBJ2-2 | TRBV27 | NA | TGTGCCAGCTCCACGGGCGGGAACACCGGGGAGCTGTTTTTT | CASSTGGNTGELFF
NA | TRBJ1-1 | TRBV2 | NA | TGTGCCAGCAGACCGAGATCGGGATCGTACACTGAAGCTTTCTTT | CASRPRSGSYTEAFF
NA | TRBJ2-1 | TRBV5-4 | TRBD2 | TGTGCCAGCAGCTTGGCCGGGAGGAATGAGCAGTTCTTC | CASSLAGRNEQFF
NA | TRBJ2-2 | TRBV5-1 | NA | TGCGCCAGCAGCTTCCAAGGGGACGGGGAGCTGTTTTTT | CASSFQGDGELFF
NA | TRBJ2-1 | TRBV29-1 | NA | TGCAGCGTTGAAGTTGGAGGCGGTTTATACAATGAGCAGTTCTTC | CSVEVGGGLYNEQFF
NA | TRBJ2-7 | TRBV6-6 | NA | TGTGCCAGCAGTTACTCGATACCCAGGCTCTACGAGCAGTACTTC | CASSYSIPRLYEQYF
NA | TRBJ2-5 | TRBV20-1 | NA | TGCAGTGCTTTGGGGGAGACCCAGTACTTC | CSALGETQYF
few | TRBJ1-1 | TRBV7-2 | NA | TGTGCCAGCAGCCAACAAATGAACACTGAAGCTTTCTTT | CASSQQMNTEAFF
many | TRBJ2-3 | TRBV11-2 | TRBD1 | TGTGCCAGCAGCGGAACAGGGGCCGGTAGGGATTTT | CASSGTGAGRDF
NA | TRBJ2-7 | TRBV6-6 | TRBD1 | TGTGCCAGCAGTTGGCCGGGACAGGGGGCCTACGAGCAGTACTTC | CASSWPGQGAYEQYF
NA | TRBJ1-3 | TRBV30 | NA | TGTGCCTGGAGTGGAATTAGTCCTGGAAACACCATATATTTT | CAWSGISPGNTIYF
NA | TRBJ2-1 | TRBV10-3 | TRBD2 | TGTGCCATCAGTGGGACTAGCGGAGACAATGAGCAGTTCTTC | CAISGTSGDNEQFF
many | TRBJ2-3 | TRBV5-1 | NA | TGCGCCAGCCAACCCGACTCCTACACAGATACGCAGTATTTT | CASQPDSYTDTQYF
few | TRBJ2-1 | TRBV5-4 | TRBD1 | TGTGCCAGCAGCCAGGGACAGGGGACCTACAATGAGCAGTTCTTC | CASSQGQGTYNEQFF
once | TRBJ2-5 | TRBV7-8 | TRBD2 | TGTGCCAGCAGCCCTGGTGGGACTAGCGGGAAGGAGACCCAGTACTTC | CASSPGGTSGKETQYF
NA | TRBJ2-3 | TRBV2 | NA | TGTGCCAGCAAAGGGCAAGGCAGCACAGATACGCAGTATTTT | CASKGQGSTDTQYF
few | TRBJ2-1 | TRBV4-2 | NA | TGTGCCAGCAGCCAAGATGCAGGGACGGGCAGTTCCTACAATGAGCAGTTCTTC | CASSQDAGTGSSYNEQFF
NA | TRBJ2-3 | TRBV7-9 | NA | TGTGCCAGCAGCTCACTGAAACCTCAGGGAAGCACAGATACGCAGTATTTT | CASSSLKPQGSTDTQYF
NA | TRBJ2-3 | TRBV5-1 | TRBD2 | TGCGCCAGCAGCGGGGCTAGCGGTAGCACAGATACGCAGTATTTT | CASSGASGSTDTQYF
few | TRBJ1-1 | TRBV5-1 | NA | TGCGCCAGCAGCTTGTTGTATGGGGCTCTGAACACTGAAGCTTTCTTT | CASSLLYGALNTEAFF
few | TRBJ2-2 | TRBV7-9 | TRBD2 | TGTGCCAGCAGCCAGAGAACTAGCGGGAGGGCCACCGGGGAGCTGTTTTTT | CASSQRTSGRATGELFF
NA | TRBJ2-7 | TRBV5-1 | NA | TGCGCCAGCAGCGGGGGCCTGGAGTCCTACGAGCAGTACTTC | CASSGGLESYEQYF
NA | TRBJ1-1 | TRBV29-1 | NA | TGCAGCGTTTCCCGGGAACGGGCTGAAGCTTTCTTT | CSVSRERAEAFF
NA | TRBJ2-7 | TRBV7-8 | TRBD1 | TGTGCCAGCAGCAAGAGGGACAGGGGGGGCCACGAGCAGTACTTC | CASSKRDRGGHEQYF
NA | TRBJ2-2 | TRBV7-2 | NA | TGTGCCAGCAGCTTAGATGGGGACGAGTCCCGGGAGCTGTTTTTT | CASSLDGDESRELFF